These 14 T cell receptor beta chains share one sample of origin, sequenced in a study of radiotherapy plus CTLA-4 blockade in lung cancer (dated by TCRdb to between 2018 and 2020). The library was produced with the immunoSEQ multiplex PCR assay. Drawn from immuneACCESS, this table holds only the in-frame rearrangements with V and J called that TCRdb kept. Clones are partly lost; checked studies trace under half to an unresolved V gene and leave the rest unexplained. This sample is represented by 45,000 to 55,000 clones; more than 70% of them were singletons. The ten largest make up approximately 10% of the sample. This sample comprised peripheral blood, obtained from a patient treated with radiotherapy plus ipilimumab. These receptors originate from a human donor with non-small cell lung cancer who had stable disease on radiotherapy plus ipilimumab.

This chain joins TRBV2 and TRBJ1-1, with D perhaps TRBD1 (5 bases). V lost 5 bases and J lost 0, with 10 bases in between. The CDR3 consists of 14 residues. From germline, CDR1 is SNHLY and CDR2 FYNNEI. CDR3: CASSRTSMNTEAFF. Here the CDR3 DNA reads TGTGCCAGCAGTCGGACAAGCATGAACACTGAAGCTTTCTTT.

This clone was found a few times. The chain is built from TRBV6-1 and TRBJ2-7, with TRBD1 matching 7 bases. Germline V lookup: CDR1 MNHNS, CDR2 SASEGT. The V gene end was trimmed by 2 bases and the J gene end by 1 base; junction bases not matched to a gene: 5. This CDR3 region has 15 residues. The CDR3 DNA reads TGTGCCAGCAGTGAACTAAGGGGGCCGTCCTACGAGCAGTACTTC. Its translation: CASSELRGPSYEQYF.

This CDR3 reads CASSMLQGTSPEAFF. CDR3 sequence (DNA): TGTGCCAGTAGTATGCTACAGGGTACGAGTCCTGAAGCTTTCTTT. The genes are TRBV19 and TRBJ1-1; D may be TRBD1 (6 bases). Germline V gene sequence: CDR1 LNHDA, CDR2 SQIVND (reference sequence). The V and J ends lost 3 bases and 6 bases respectively, with 17 bases between them. The CDR3 covers 15 residues.

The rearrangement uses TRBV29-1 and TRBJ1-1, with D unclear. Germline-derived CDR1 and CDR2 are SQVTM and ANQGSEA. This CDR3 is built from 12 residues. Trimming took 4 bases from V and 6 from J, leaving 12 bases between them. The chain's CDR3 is CSVGLAGSEAFF. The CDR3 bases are TGCAGCGTTGGATTAGCGGGGTCTGAAGCTTTCTTT.

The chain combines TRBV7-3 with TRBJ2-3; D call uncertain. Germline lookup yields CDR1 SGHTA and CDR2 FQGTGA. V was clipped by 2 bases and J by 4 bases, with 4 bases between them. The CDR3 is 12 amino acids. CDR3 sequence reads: CASSLRSDTQYF. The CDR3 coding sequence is TGTGCCAGCAGCTTACGGTCAGATACGCAGTATTTT.

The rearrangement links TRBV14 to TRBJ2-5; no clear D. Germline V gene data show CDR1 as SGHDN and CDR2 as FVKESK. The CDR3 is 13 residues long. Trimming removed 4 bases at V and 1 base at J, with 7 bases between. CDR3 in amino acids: CASSLLGQETQYF. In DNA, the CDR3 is TGTGCCAGCAGCCTTCTGGGCCAAGAGACCCAGTACTTC. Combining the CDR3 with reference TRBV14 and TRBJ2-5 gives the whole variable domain EAGVTQFPSHSVIEKGQTVTLRCDPISGHDNLYWYRRVMGKEIKFLLHFVKESKQDESGMPNNRFLAERTGGTYSTLKVQPAELEDSGVYFCASSLLGQETQYFGPGTRLLVL.

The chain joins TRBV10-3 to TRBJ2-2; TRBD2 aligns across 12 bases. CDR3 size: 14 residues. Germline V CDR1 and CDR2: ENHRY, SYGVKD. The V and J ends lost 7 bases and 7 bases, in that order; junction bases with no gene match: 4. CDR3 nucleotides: TGTGCCATCACTCGACTAGCGGGGGTCGGGGAGCTGTTTTTT. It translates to CAITRLAGVGELFF.

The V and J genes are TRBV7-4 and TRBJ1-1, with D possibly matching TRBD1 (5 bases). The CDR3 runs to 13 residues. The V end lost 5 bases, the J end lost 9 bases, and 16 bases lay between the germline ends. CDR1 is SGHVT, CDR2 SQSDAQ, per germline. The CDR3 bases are TGTGCCAGCAGCCCGGGGGAGGGGTCACAAGCTTTCTTT. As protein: CASSPGEGSQAFF.

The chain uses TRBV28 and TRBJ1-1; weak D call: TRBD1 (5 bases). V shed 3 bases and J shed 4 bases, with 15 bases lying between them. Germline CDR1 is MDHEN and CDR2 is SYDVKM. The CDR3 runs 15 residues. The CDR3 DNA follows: TGTGCCAGCAGTTTGATCAGAGCCGGGGGCACTGAAGCTTTCTTT. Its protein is CASSLIRAGGTEAFF.

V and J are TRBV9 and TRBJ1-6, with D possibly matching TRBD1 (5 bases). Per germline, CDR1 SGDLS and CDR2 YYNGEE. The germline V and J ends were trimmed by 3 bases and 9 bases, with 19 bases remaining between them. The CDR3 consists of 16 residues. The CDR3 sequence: CASSDLGQGIGSPLHF. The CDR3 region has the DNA TGTGCCAGCAGCGATTTAGGCCAGGGCATAGGTTCACCCCTCCACTTT.

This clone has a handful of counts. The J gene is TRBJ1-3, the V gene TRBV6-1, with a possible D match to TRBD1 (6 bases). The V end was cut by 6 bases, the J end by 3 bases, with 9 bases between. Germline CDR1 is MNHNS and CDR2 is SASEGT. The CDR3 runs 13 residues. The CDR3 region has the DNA TGTGCCAGCAGCAAGGGGGATGGAAACACCATATATTTT. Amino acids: CASSKGDGNTIYF.

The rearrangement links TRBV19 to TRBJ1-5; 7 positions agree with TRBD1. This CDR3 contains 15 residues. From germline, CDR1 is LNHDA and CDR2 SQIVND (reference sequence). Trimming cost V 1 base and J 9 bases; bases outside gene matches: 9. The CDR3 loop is CASSIAGAGGTPQHF. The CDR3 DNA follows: TGTGCCAGTAGTATAGCGGGGGCAGGGGGTACGCCCCAGCATTTT. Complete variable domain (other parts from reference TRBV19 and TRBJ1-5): DGGITQSPKYLFRKEGQNVTLSCEQNLNHDAMYWYRQDPGQGLRLIYYSQIVNDFQKGDIAEGYSVSREKKESFPLTVTSAQKNPTAFYLCASSIAGAGGTPQHFGDGTRLSIL.

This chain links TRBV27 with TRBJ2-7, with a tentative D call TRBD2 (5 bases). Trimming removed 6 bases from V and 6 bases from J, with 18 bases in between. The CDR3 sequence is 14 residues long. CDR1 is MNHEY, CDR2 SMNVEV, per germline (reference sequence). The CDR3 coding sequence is TGTGCCAGCAGCCGTAGTCGGGGTATTGGCGAGCAGTACGTC. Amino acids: CASSRSRGIGEQYV.

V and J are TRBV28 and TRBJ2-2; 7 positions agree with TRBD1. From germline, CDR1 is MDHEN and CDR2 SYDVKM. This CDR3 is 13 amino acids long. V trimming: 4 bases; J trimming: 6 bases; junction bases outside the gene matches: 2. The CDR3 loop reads CASSYRGAGELFF. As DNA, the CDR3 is TGTGCCAGCAGTTACAGGGGAGCCGGGGAGCTGTTTTTT. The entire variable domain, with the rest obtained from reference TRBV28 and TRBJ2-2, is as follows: DVKVTQSSRYLVKRTGEKVFLECVQDMDHENMFWYRQDPGLGLRLIYFSYDVKMKEKGDIPEGYSVSREKKERFSLILESASTNQTSMYLCASSYRGAGELFFGEGSRLTVL.